A selection of T cell receptor beta chains follows, all from one sample in a study of blood T cell repertoires in COVID-19. Assay used: immunoSEQ multiplex PCR; TCRdb lists only in-frame clones, some missing. Here the sample spans approximately 160,000 clones, approximately 83% being singletons. Sequenced material: peripheral blood. These receptors originate from a woman aged 60-75 years with acute or convalescent COVID-19. The CDR3 runs from the conserved cysteine through the conserved F or W. A D gene is named only where the DNA matches it firmly. Expanded clones get a size class; other rows say once, few or many, or leave the size out.

D | J | size | V | CDR3 | DNA
TRBD1 | TRBJ2-7 | NA | TRBV5-8 | CASSRSGQGAREQYF | TGTGCCAGCAGCCGTTCAGGACAGGGGGCGAGAGAGCAGTACTTC
TRBD1 | TRBJ2-2 | NA | TRBV10-1 | CASRTGGETGELFF | TGCGCCAGCAGGACAGGGGGCGAAACCGGGGAGCTGTTTTTT
TRBD2 | TRBJ2-1 | NA | TRBV10-3 | CAISESVTSGGYEQFF | TGTGCCATCAGTGAGTCGGTCACTAGCGGGGGGTATGAGCAGTTCTTC
NA | TRBJ2-7 | NA | TRBV5-6 | CASSLVQAPYEQYF | TGTGCCAGCAGCTTGGTTCAGGCACCCTACGAGCAGTACTTC
NA | TRBJ1-1 | NA | TRBV19 | CASSLRGGTEAFF | TGTGCCAGTAGTCTCCGGGGGGGCACTGAAGCTTTCTTT
NA | TRBJ1-5 | NA | TRBV6-1 | CASGGPAGGNQPQHF | TGTGCCAGCGGGGGCCCAGCCGGGGGCAATCAGCCCCAGCATTTT
TRBD2 | TRBJ2-5 | few | TRBV11-2 | CASSLGDSGGPALYF | TGTGCCAGCAGCTTAGGTGATAGCGGGGGGCCCGCCTTATACTTC
NA | TRBJ2-3 | NA | TRBV27 | CASSFGGADTQYF | TGTGCCAGCAGTTTCGGCGGGGCGGATACGCAGTATTTT
NA | TRBJ1-2 | NA | TRBV3-1/TRBV3-2 | CASQSGAGYTF | TGTGCCAGCCAATCAGGGGCTGGCTACACCTTC
NA | TRBJ1-2 | few | TRBV19 | CASSIDWTSNGYTF | TGTGCCAGTAGTATAGACTGGACATCGAATGGCTACACCTTC
TRBD1 | TRBJ1-1 | once | TRBV6-5 | CASSTYRGMNTEAFF | TGTGCCAGCAGTACTTACAGGGGAATGAACACTGAAGCTTTCTTT
TRBD2 | TRBJ2-2 | NA | TRBV6-1 | CASRVAGGPGELFF | TGTGCCAGCAGAGTAGCGGGGGGGCCCGGGGAGCTGTTTTTT
TRBD1 | TRBJ1-4 | NA | TRBV6-5 | CASSYSNRDSEKLFF | TGTGCCAGCAGTTACTCGAATCGGGACAGTGAAAAACTGTTTTTT
NA | TRBJ1-2 | NA | TRBV7-2 | CASSFRGGDGYTF | TGTGCCAGCAGCTTCAGGGGAGGGGATGGCTACACCTTC
NA | TRBJ1-6 | NA | TRBV7-2 | CASNAQGVNSPLHF | TGTGCCAGCAACGCGCAAGGGGTCAATTCACCCCTCCACTTT
TRBD1 | TRBJ2-2 | once | TRBV11-2 | CASQGDTGELFF | TGTGCCAGCCAGGGGGACACCGGGGAGCTGTTTTTT
NA | TRBJ1-2 | NA | TRBV6-1 | CASSEDWQGHGYTF | TGTGCCAGCAGTGAAGATTGGCAGGGTCATGGCTACACCTTC